The rows below give T cell receptor beta chains drawn from one sample of a study of monozygotic twins with inflammatory bowel disease. After re-calling the 5' RACE reads, TCRdb lists one entry per CDR3 protein, DNA absent. Its table records about 330,000 distinct CDR3 sequences. Input material: blood. All receptors come from a human donor with ulcerative colitis or Crohn's disease, or a healthy co-twin of an affected twin (not recorded which). Both conserved end residues are part of each CDR3. The order of the fields is V gene, J gene, CDR3 protein.

>TRBV28|TRBJ2-2
CASSSYLANTGELFF
>TRBV9|TRBJ1-4
CASSVAPLANEKLFF
>TRBV11-3|TRBJ2-1
CASSVGDSSSYNEQFF
>TRBV20-1|TRBJ2-2
CSARTGLNGELFF
>TRBV20-1|TRBJ2-5
CSARASGLAFQETQYF
>TRBV6-5|TRBJ2-1
CASSQTTDTEQFF
>TRBV20-1|TRBJ2-3
CSASLMGGLTDTQYF
>TRBV27|TRBJ1-4
CASGDEEGGGFAKLFF
>TRBV7-9|TRBJ2-1
CASSFEWAEQFF
>TRBV20-1|TRBJ1-1
CSAPANTEAFF
>TRBV3-1|TRBJ1-6
CASSQKGTTLHF
>TRBV20-1|TRBJ2-2
CSAARGLGGGTGELFF
>TRBV18|TRBJ1-5
CASSGDRGGQPQHF
>TRBV5-1|TRBJ2-3
CASSLGGSGDTQYF
>TRBV5-4|TRBJ2-1
CASSLGGLGINEQFF
>TRBV5-1|TRBJ2-2
CASSLVSGSTGELFF
>TRBV21-1|TRBJ2-7
CASSERGSQWEQYF
>TRBV6-5|TRBJ2-1
CASRLQGSNYNEQFF
>TRBV20-1|TRBJ1-1
CSAKGQGLTEAFF
>TRBV12-3/TRBV12-4|TRBJ1-6
CASRSLGQGAYNSPLHF
>TRBV12-3/TRBV12-4|TRBJ2-1
CASSFRLAGGLNEQFF
>TRBV5-1|TRBJ2-3
CASRQGDDTQYF
>TRBV10-3|TRBJ1-6
CATTGPGIRPPLHF
>TRBV10-3|TRBJ2-7
CAISSSPIEQYF
>TRBV5-1|TRBJ2-4
CASRGRSGSTGENIQYF
>TRBV3-1|TRBJ2-3
CASSQTRGTSDSTDTQYF
>TRBV27|TRBJ1-5
CASSKSDNQPQHF
>TRBV6-4|TRBJ2-1
CASSDSAGEMHEQFF
>TRBV5-1|TRBJ2-2
CASRGLAGTGELFF
>TRBV3-1|TRBJ2-1
CASSQEMGIANEQFF
>TRBV12-3/TRBV12-4|TRBJ2-7
CASSPRTSGSGYEQYF
>TRBV6-1|TRBJ1-4
CASSNLPGTGVEKLFF
>TRBV5-1|TRBJ2-1
CASSTGEVRLTGNEQFF
>TRBV7-9|TRBJ2-3
CASSLADRDTQYF
>TRBV3-1|TRBJ2-2
CASSQEPGAGELFF
>TRBV2|TRBJ1-6
CASSESGQGASSPLHF
>TRBV7-2|TRBJ1-1
CASRPGPMNTEAFF
>TRBV23-1|TRBJ2-1
CASSRAPHSNEQFF
>TRBV10-3|TRBJ2-7
CAISGPGTSVSYEQYF
>TRBV5-1|TRBJ2-5
CASTMDREETQYF
>TRBV20-1|TRBJ1-1
CSASPGTSYTEAFF
>TRBV15|TRBJ2-7
CATSVTTQSYEQYF
>TRBV28|TRBJ2-7
CASSFGTLYLVYEQYF
>TRBV11-2|TRBJ2-3
CASSHSGTGDGTQYF
>TRBV24-1|TRBJ2-1
CATSASGRKNEQFF
>TRBV6-5|TRBJ1-2
CASRTGTSYGYTF
>TRBV7-2|TRBJ2-2
CASSLRGVRAGELFF
>TRBV30|TRBJ1-1
CAGNEVYSEAFF
>TRBV7-2|TRBJ2-5
CASIRDRVEETQYF
>TRBV4-1|TRBJ2-1
CASSRLAGRNEQFF
>TRBV20-1|TRBJ2-2
CSAREKGTGELFF
>TRBV7-6|TRBJ2-1
CASSLETAVGFPDSYNEQFF
>TRBV27|TRBJ2-2
CASSSLAIYTGELFF
>TRBV19|TRBJ1-1
CASSINFRKKARGDF
>TRBV7-9|TRBJ1-2
CASSPALNYGYTF
>TRBV7-6|TRBJ2-1
CASSQGVVIAGHNEQFF
>TRBV2|TRBJ2-7
CASRTDLASYEQYF